This T cell receptor (beta chain) was recorded in a study of Tregs in tolerant kidney transplant recipients. Produced via immunoSEQ multiplex PCR; TCRdb's table is partial and in-frame only. The data hold some 21,000 clones, with roughly 80% observed a single time. Germline assignment: CDR1 KGHSH and CDR2 LQKENI. V was cut by 3 bases and J by 1 base, with 10 bases left in between. The CDR3 totals 15 residues. Whole-study findings and limits: Biological reproducibility was not directly addressed, but technical replication error appeared minimal. Validation in larger populations is needed because few patients were studied.

Related graft donors supplied nonmyeloablative bone marrow transplants, and mixed chimerism was transient. A remark on this clone: As yet, its antigen is unknown.

Sample: CD8+ T cells from blood (PBMCs), taken 6 months after the transplant. The receptor was isolated from a human patient who received a combined kidney and bone marrow transplant. These T cells may partly come from the graft donor. The J gene is TRBJ1-3, the V gene TRBV18; TRBD1 is a possible D gene (5 bases). The CDR3 is CASSPIRVSGNTIYF. CDR3 nucleotides: TGTGCCAGCTCACCGATCAGGGTATCTGGAAACACCATATATTTT. Drawing the rest from reference TRBV18 and TRBJ1-3, the complete variable domain is NAGVMQNPRHLVRRRGQEARLRCSPMKGHSHVYWYRQLPEEGLKFMVYLQKENIIDESGMPKERFSAEFPKEGPSILRIQQVVRGDSAAYFCASSPIRVSGNTIYFGEGSWLTVV.